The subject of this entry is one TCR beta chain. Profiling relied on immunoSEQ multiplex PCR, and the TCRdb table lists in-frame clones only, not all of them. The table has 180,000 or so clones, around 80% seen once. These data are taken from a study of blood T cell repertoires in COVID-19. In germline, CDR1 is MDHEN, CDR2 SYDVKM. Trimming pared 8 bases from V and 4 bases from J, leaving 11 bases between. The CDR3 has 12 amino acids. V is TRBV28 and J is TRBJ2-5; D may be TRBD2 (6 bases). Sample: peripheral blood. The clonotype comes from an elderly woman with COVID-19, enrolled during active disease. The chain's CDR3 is CASGWRGETQYF. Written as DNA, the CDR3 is TGTGCCAGCGGCTGGCGGGGAGAGACCCAGTACTTC.